The 7 T cell receptor beta chains listed next were all sequenced from one sample in a study of Ad26.COV2.S vaccination and SARS-CoV-2 variants (dated by TCRdb to about 2021). Explained via the paper, the treatment or condition label denotes: over 15 received Ad26.COV2.S at low or high dose, single or two shots; roughly five received placebo; per-sample allocation not given. For vaccine and placebo recipients, repertoires were sequenced using samples collected on day 63 after the first injection. Preparation of the library involved the immunoSEQ multiplex PCR assay. The table comes from immuneACCESS by way of TCRdb, which keeps in-frame sequences with V and J called. Part of the clones is missing from these tables; in studies checked, under half for an unresolved V gene and the rest for unknown reasons. In all, the sample holds about 350,000 clones, and 86% of those were seen once. The top ten clones comprise about 10% of the sample.

The sample in question was peripheral blood, obtained in a trial of Ad26.COV2.S vaccine versus placebo. The receptor source for this set is a person aged 18-65 years who received the Ad26.COV2.S COVID-19 vaccine or a placebo.

The V gene is TRBV6-5, the J gene TRBJ2-5; 10 nucleotides align to TRBD1. The CDR3 contains 13 residues. After removal of 8 bases from V and 5 bases from J, the junction contained 5 bases not matched to a gene. Germline CDR1 and CDR2: MNHEY and SVGAGI. CDR3 sequence reads: CASGDRGRETQYF. The CDR3 DNA reads TGTGCCAGCGGGGACAGGGGAAGGGAGACCCAGTACTTC.

This chain connects TRBV10-3 to TRBJ2-5; D is perhaps TRBD2 (6 bases). Germline values: CDR1 ENHRY, CDR2 SYGVKD. The CDR3 runs 14 residues. V lost 3 bases and J 2 bases, leaving 10 bases between the germline ends. CDR3 coding DNA: TGTGCCATCAGTGAACGGGACTCTCAAGAGACCCAGTACTTC. Its protein is CAISERDSQETQYF.

The chain links TRBV24-1 to TRBJ2-3; TRBD1 matches 10 bases. V shed 2 bases and J 4 bases; nucleotides not matched to a gene: 5. The CDR3 is 16 amino acids. Per the germline V gene, CDR1 is KGHDR and CDR2 is SFDVKD. In nucleotides, the CDR3 is TGTGCCACCAGTGATTCCTCGACAGGGGGCCCAGATACGCAGTATTTT. As protein: CATSDSSTGGPDTQYF.

CDR3 sequence reads: CASSQSEGATQYF. The CDR3 nucleotides read TGTGCCAGCAGCCAATCAGAGGGGGCGACCCAGTACTTC. The gene calls are TRBV16 and TRBJ2-5; 7 nucleotides match TRBD1. V dropped 0 bases and J dropped 7; count of bases not matched to a gene: 2. The germline V gene has CDR1 KGHSY and CDR2 FQNENV. This CDR3 region has 13 residues.

This chain connects TRBV4-3 to TRBJ2-3; D not resolved. The CDR3 loop spans 20 amino acids. V was cut by 0 bases and J by 5 bases, with 27 bases left in between. Germline V lookup: CDR1 LGHNA, CDR2 YSLEER. CDR3 DNA: TGCGCCAGCAGCCAAGATGCCCCACCGGTAACGGGTGAGTCAGGAGATACGCAGTATTTT. It codes for CASSQDAPPVTGESGDTQYF.

The chain couples TRBV6-4 to TRBJ2-4; D not certain. In germline, CDR1 is MRHNA, CDR2 SNTAGT. This CDR3 comprises 13 residues. V shed 8 bases and J shed 0 bases, with 8 bases lying between them. The CDR3 region has the DNA TGTGCCAGCGTGGAACTAGCCAAAAACATTCAGTACTTC. Its protein product is CASVELAKNIQYF.

The chain has TRBV11-3 and TRBJ2-1; no reliable D call. Looked up from germline, CDR1 is SGHNT and CDR2 is YENEEA. The V end was cut by 6 bases, the J end by 9 bases, with 15 bases between. The CDR3 is 13 residues long. The CDR3 is CASRPPGSSEQFF. DNA of the CDR3: TGTGCCAGCAGGCCCCCGGGCTCGAGTGAGCAGTTCTTC.